Each of the 20 T cell receptor beta chains below was sequenced from the same sample in a study of T cell repertoires in cytomegalovirus infection. These TCRs' antigens remain unknown. TCRdb called the reads again in MiXCR, with one record for every CDR3 protein. Of some 560,000 distinct CDR3 sequences listed, almost 40% were seen once; the top ten hold around 48%. Sequenced material: cultured PBMCs, taken from culture after CMV antigen stimulation. These receptors all stem from a human donor in good health (CMV status not recorded). Some clones in this sample may be carry-over from other donors' samples.

The chain recombines TRBV5-1 with TRBJ1-2; the match to TRBD1 covers 10 bases. This CDR3 is 15 amino acids long. J was trimmed by 3 bases and V by 3 bases; bases with no gene match: 5. Germline CDR1 reads SGHRS; CDR2 reads YFSETQ. CDR3 sequence reads: CASSSRQGAYYGYTF. The CDR3 DNA is TGCGCCAGCAGCTCCCGACAGGGGGCCTACTATGGCTACACCTTC. Complete variable domain (other parts from reference TRBV5-1 and TRBJ1-2): KAGVTQTPRYLIKTRGQQVTLSCSPISGHRSVSWYQQTPGQGLQFLFEYFSETQRNKGNFPGRFSGRQFSNSRSEMNVSTLELGDSALYLCASSSRQGAYYGYTFGSGTRLTVV.

For the CDR3, the DNA is TGTGCCAGCAGCCGACTACAAGGACCAGATACGCAGTATTTT. Amino acid sequence: CASSRLQGPDTQYF. The rearrangement links TRBV7-6 to TRBJ2-3, with D perhaps TRBD2 (5 bases). V shed 5 bases and J shed 4 bases, with 13 bases lying between them. CDR3 length: 14 residues. Germline loops: CDR1 SGHVS, CDR2 FNYEAQ.

The rearrangement uses TRBV2 and TRBJ1-5; D unclear. The length of the CDR3 is 14 residues. The germline V and J ends were trimmed by 5 bases and 5 bases, with 13 bases remaining between them. Germline CDR1 and CDR2: SNHLY and FYNNEI. This CDR3 reads CASSRRSDYQPQHF. In DNA form, the CDR3 reads TGTGCCAGCAGTCGGCGCAGTGACTATCAGCCCCAGCATTTT. The whole variable domain, filled in from reference TRBV2 and TRBJ1-5, reads EPEVTQTPSHQVTQMGQEVILRCVPISNHLYFYWYRQILGQKVEFLVSFYNNEISEKSEIFDDQFSVERPDGSNFTLKIRSTKLEDSAMYFCASSRRSDYQPQHFGDGTRLSIL.

Only a few counts were recorded for this clonotype. The V and J genes are TRBV19 and TRBJ1-5; no firm D call. V was pared by 9 bases and J by 3 bases, with 9 bases between. The germline CDR1 and CDR2 sequences are LNHDA and SQIVND (reference sequence). CDR3 length: 12 residues. CDR3 DNA: TGTGCCAGGACACAGCCCAATCAGCCCCAGCATTTT. Its translation is CARTQPNQPQHF.

The chain combines TRBV7-2 with TRBJ2-2; the D is unclear. This CDR3 contains 17 residues. V was clipped by 5 bases and J by 2 bases, with 18 bases between them. Germline-derived CDR1 and CDR2 are SGHTA and FQGNSA. The chain's CDR3 is CASSRRIPQYNTGELFF. CDR3 in DNA: TGTGCCAGCAGCCGTCGCATCCCTCAATATAACACCGGGGAGCTGTTTTTT.

The chain couples TRBV4-1 to TRBJ1-1; 9 positions match TRBD1. The CDR3 runs to 15 residues. Germline V gives CDR1 MGHRA, CDR2 YSYEKL. V dropped 1 base and J dropped 6; count of bases not matched to a gene: 6. The chain's CDR3 is CASSQGRDRAPEAFF. The CDR3 nucleotides are TGCGCCAGCAGCCAAGGTCGGGACAGGGCGCCTGAAGCTTTCTTT.

This clonotype has just a few counts. V is TRBV27 and J is TRBJ2-5, with a weak D call TRBD2 (6 bases). The V gene lost 1 base and the J gene lost 0 bases, with 12 bases spanning the gap. CDR3 length equals 16 residues. The V gene's germline CDR1 is MNHEY and CDR2 SMNVEV (reference sequence). The CDR3 region is CASSLFGGVYQETQYF. The CDR3 region has the DNA TGTGCCAGCAGTTTATTTGGCGGGGTGTACCAAGAGACCCAGTACTTC.

The CDR3: CASSQIIRSEEQYF. The CDR3 coding sequence is TGTGCCAGCAGCCAGATAATTCGGTCGGAAGAGCAGTACTTC. The chain combines TRBV12-3 or TRBV12-4 with TRBJ2-7; no clear D gene. The germline V and J ends were trimmed by 6 bases and 7 bases, with 19 bases remaining between them. This CDR3 has 14 residues.

The chain couples TRBV12-3 or TRBV12-4 to TRBJ1-1; perhaps TRBD1 as D (5 bases). The CDR3 length is 16 residues. The germline V and J ends were trimmed by 5 bases and 1 base, with 17 bases remaining between them. The CDR3 protein is CASSPGYSGGNTEAFF. As DNA, the CDR3 is TGTGCCAGCAGTCCGGGGTACTCTGGGGGGAACACTGAAGCTTTCTTT.

This clonotype was seen more than once but under ten times. The chain combines TRBV7-2 with TRBJ2-1, with 9 bases that match TRBD2. The V and J ends lost 5 bases and 6 bases, in that order; junction bases with no gene match: 11. Germline V lookup: CDR1 SGHTA, CDR2 FQGNSA. The CDR3 consists of 16 residues. In nucleotides, the CDR3 is TGTGCCAGCAGCCCCGGCAAGGGCGGGAGGGCCAATGAGCAGTTCTTC. This gives the protein CASSPGKGGRANEQFF. Filled out from reference TRBV7-2 and TRBJ2-1, the complete variable domain reads GAGVSQSPSNKVTEKGKDVELRCDPISGHTALYWYRQSLGQGLEFLIYFQGNSAPDKSGLPSDRFSAERTGGSVSTLTIQRTQQEDSAVYLCASSPGKGGRANEQFFGPGTRLTVL.

The genes are TRBV7-2 and TRBJ2-7, with 11 bases lining up with TRBD2. The CDR3 runs to 15 residues. V was pared by 6 bases and J by 4 bases, with 8 bases of the junction left unmatched. The V gene's germline CDR1 is SGHTA and CDR2 FQGNSA. Written as DNA, the CDR3 is TGTGCCAGCAGAAAGCTAGCGGGAGGTGGGTACGAGCAGTACTTC. It codes for CASRKLAGGGYEQYF. Complete variable domain (other parts from reference TRBV7-2 and TRBJ2-7): GAGVSQSPSNKVTEKGKDVELRCDPISGHTALYWYRQSLGQGLEFLIYFQGNSAPDKSGLPSDRFSAERTGGSVSTLTIQRTQQEDSAVYLCASRKLAGGGYEQYFGPGTRLTVT.

This chain uses TRBV5-5 with TRBJ2-1; D uncertain. This CDR3 has 14 amino acids. Germline V CDR1 and CDR2: SGHKS, YYEKEE (reference sequence). V dropped 2 bases and J dropped 8 bases, with 14 bases sitting between them. The CDR3 spells CASSFVGPGDEQFF. The DNA for the CDR3 is TGTGCCAGCAGCTTCGTTGGACCTGGGGATGAGCAGTTCTTC.

This clonotype was found a few times. This sequence joins TRBV7-6 and TRBJ2-5; D possibly corresponds to TRBD2 (6 bases). Trimming cost V 2 bases and J 7 bases, with 8 bases left between them. The CDR3 is made up of 12 amino acids. The germline V gene encodes CDR1 SGHVS and CDR2 FNYEAQ. The CDR3 is CASSLWRGTQYF. The DNA for the CDR3 is TGTGCCAGCAGCTTATGGCGGGGGACCCAGTACTTC.

The chain links TRBV7-2 to TRBJ2-7; a possible D gene is TRBD2 (6 bases). Trimming cost V 0 bases and J 6 bases, with 15 bases left between them. The CDR3 length is 15 residues. CDR1 and CDR2 from the germline V gene are SGHTA and FQGNSA. CDR3: CASSLAGTGTLEQYF. As DNA, the CDR3 is TGTGCCAGCAGCTTAGCCGGGACTGGAACCCTCGAGCAGTACTTC.

The chain links TRBV29-1 to TRBJ2-1; 12 positions match TRBD2. The germline CDR1 and CDR2 sequences are SQVTM and ANQGSEA. V dropped 7 bases and J dropped 6; count of bases not matched to a gene: 7. CDR3 length equals 14 residues. The CDR3 nucleotides read TGCAGCGGTTCGACTAGCGGGAGAGGCAATGAGCAGTTCTTC. Protein product: CSGSTSGRGNEQFF.

This clonotype came up many times. The chain recombines TRBV7-9 with TRBJ2-2, with 13 bases lining up with TRBD2. The junction had 11 bases not matched to a gene; V was cut back by 6 bases and J by 4 bases. Per germline, CDR1 SEHNR and CDR2 FQNEAQ (reference sequence). This CDR3 comprises 18 residues. The CDR3 coding sequence is TGTGCCAGCAGATCTACTAGCGGGAGGGCCCAGGGCACCGGGGAGCTGTTTTTT. This gives the protein CASRSTSGRAQGTGELFF.

In DNA form, the CDR3 reads TGTGCCAGCAGCCCCCTTTGGGGGGGGGCGAACACCGGGGAGCTGTTTTTT. It encodes CASSPLWGGANTGELFF. The genes are TRBV9 and TRBJ2-2; 7 nucleotides align to TRBD2. After removal of 4 bases from V and 0 bases from J, the junction contained 9 bases not matched to a gene. The CDR3 runs to 17 residues. In germline, CDR1 is SGDLS, CDR2 YYNGEE.

In its sample, this clonotype was seen many times. V and J are TRBV7-2 and TRBJ1-5; TRBD1 matches at 8 bases. The V gene's germline CDR1 is SGHTA and CDR2 FQGNSA. V was pared by 4 bases and J by 2 bases, with 16 bases of the junction left unmatched. The CDR3 is made up of 19 amino acids. CDR3 sequence: CASSSHTDRALGGNQPQHF. As DNA, the CDR3 is TGTGCCAGCAGCTCCCACACGGACAGGGCCCTAGGGGGCAATCAGCCCCAGCATTTT.

The chain links TRBV7-2 to TRBJ2-7; D possibly corresponds to TRBD2 (6 bases). The V gene's germline CDR1 is SGHTA and CDR2 FQGNSA. The CDR3 has 16 residues. Trimming pared 1 base from V and 5 bases from J, leaving 18 bases between. CDR3 in amino acids: CASSLGRRRGGHEQYF. CDR3 DNA: TGTGCCAGCAGCTTAGGCCGACGACGGGGAGGACACGAGCAGTACTTC.

This clonotype was counted between two and nine times. CDR3 sequence (DNA): TGTGCCAGCAGCGGGATGGACACCAGGGGAGATACGCAGTATTTT. Residues: CASSGMDTRGDTQYF. The chain is built from TRBV7-6 and TRBJ2-3; D might be TRBD1 (6 bases). The CDR3 length is 15 residues. Germline V gene sequence: CDR1 SGHVS, CDR2 FNYEAQ. Trimming stripped 5 bases from V and 5 bases from J, with 17 bases between.